Listed here is a single T cell receptor beta chain. Its antigen is as yet unknown. Trimming at V came to 5 bases and at J to 4 bases, leaving 10 bases not matched to a gene. The CDR3 is 16 amino acids. The V gene's germline CDR1 is SEHNR and CDR2 FQNEAQ (reference sequence). This entry comes from a study of cytomegalovirus exposure and HLA in healthy donors. PCR primers comprised 60 Vbeta and 13 Jbeta primers. As originally analysed: Unique TCR beta chains totaled roughly 81 million in a later count, with roughly 11 million of them shared. The method was immunoSEQ multiplex PCR; TCRdb's version includes in-frame clones alone and lacks a portion of them. V, J and clone size derive from that table, while D and trimming were established from the DNA sequence. The data show approximately 170,000 clones, about 62% seen once. Study-level findings and limits: There were 164 TCR beta chains listed as cytomegalovirus-associated. As confirmed in vitro, a few CMV-associated chains were specific for CMV antigens.

This receptor was obtained from a man between 40 and 49 years old in good health and CMV-seronegative. The chain joins TRBV7-9 to TRBJ2-5; 10 bases line up with TRBD2. The sequencing input was PBMCs. This chain's CDR3 is CASSRSWQREGETQYF. In DNA, the CDR3 is TGTGCCAGCAGCCGCTCCTGGCAGCGGGAGGGAGAGACCCAGTACTTC.